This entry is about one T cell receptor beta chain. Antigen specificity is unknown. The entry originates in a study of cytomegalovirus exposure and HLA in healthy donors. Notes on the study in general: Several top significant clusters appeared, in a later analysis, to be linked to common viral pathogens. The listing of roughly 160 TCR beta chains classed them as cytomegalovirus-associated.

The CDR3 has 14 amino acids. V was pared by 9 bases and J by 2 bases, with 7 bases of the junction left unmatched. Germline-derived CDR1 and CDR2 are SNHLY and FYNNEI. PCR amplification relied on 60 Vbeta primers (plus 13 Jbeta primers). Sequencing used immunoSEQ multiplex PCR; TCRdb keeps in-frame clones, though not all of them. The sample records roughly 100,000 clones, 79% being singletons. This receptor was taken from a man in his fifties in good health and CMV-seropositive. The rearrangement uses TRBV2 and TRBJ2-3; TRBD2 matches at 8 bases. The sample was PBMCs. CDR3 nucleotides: TGTGCCAGTTCGCAGCGGGAGAACACAGATACGCAGTATTTT. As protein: CASSQRENTDTQYF. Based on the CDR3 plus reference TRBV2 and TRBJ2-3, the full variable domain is EPEVTQTPSHQVTQMGQEVILRCVPISNHLYFYWYRQILGQKVEFLVSFYNNEISEKSEIFDDQFSVERPDGSNFTLKIRSTKLEDSAMYFCASSQRENTDTQYFGPGTRLTVL.